Presented here are 4 T cell receptor beta chains from one specimen sequenced in a study of cytomegalovirus exposure and HLA in healthy donors. 13 Jbeta primers and 60 Vbeta primers were used for the PCR. Generated by immunoSEQ multiplex PCR, the TCRdb table keeps only in-frame clones and is missing some. Of around 94,000 clones in the sample, around 79% were seen once. Specimen: PBMCs. Receptor source: a woman aged 40 to 50 in good health and CMV-seropositive.

The rearrangement uses TRBV5-1 and TRBJ2-1, with TRBD2 matching 8 bases. There are 15 residues in the CDR3. Germline lookup yields CDR1 SGHRS and CDR2 YFSETQ. Germline trimming cut 4 bases from V and 4 bases from J; bases unmatched to any gene: 7. The CDR3: CASSLDSGDYNEQFF. DNA for the CDR3: TGCGCCAGCAGCCTGGATAGCGGGGATTACAATGAGCAGTTCTTC.

The V and J genes are TRBV28 and TRBJ1-5, with D possibly being TRBD1 (5 bases). V was trimmed by 2 bases and J by 3 bases, leaving 11 bases between them. The CDR3 has 15 residues. The germline V gene encodes CDR1 MDHEN and CDR2 SYDVKM. The CDR3 region has the DNA TGTGCCAGCAGTTTAACTGGACAATCCAATCAGCCCCAGCATTTT. This translates into CASSLTGQSNQPQHF. The full variable domain, completed using reference TRBV28 and TRBJ1-5, is DVKVTQSSRYLVKRTGEKVFLECVQDMDHENMFWYRQDPGLGLRLIYFSYDVKMKEKGDIPEGYSVSREKKERFSLILESASTNQTSMYLCASSLTGQSNQPQHFGDGTRLSIL.

This chain connects TRBV11-2 to TRBJ2-7; TRBD1 matches at 10 bases. The CDR3 is made up of 15 amino acids. V dropped 4 bases and J dropped 5; count of bases not matched to a gene: 8. The germline gives CDR1 SGHAT, CDR2 FQNNGV. CDR3 amino acids: CASSSEGTGAHEQYF. DNA for the CDR3: TGTGCCAGCAGCTCGGAGGGGACAGGGGCTCACGAGCAGTACTTC.

The rearrangement links TRBV9 to TRBJ1-5; D perhaps matches TRBD1 (5 bases). Germline-derived CDR1 and CDR2 are SGDLS and YYNGEE. V shed 1 base and J shed 3 bases, with 8 bases lying between them. The length of the CDR3 is 14 residues. DNA for the CDR3: TGTGCCAGCAGCGTACGGGGGGACAATCAGCCCCAGCATTTT. Encoded protein: CASSVRGDNQPQHF.